Each of the 16 T cell receptor beta chains below was sequenced from the same sample in a study of blood T cell repertoires in COVID-19 (TCRdb year 2020). Library method: the immunoSEQ multiplex PCR assay. Imported from immuneACCESS, the table was reduced by TCRdb to in-frame sequences with V and J called. These copies leave out some clones; in studies compared against another copy, an unresolved V gene accounts for under half, and the cause of the remainder is not known. A total of 450,000 to 600,000 clones appear in this sample, about nine tenths of them only once. In total, the top ten clones hold around 0.64% of the sample. The sequenced material came from PBMCs or T cells enriched from blood (not recorded which). These receptors all stem from a young woman who had recovered from COVID-19.

The V gene is TRBV25-1, the J gene TRBJ2-3; 8 positions agree with TRBD1. This CDR3 is 16 amino acids long. CDR1 and CDR2 from the germline V gene are MGHDK and SYGVNS. V lost 4 bases and J lost 4; bases outside the gene matches: 10. For the CDR3, the DNA is TGTGCCAGCAGTGGGCTCCGGGACAGGTGGTCAGATACGCAGTATTTT. Its translation is CASSGLRDRWSDTQYF.

This clone is a singleton in its sample. The V call is TRBV19, the J call TRBJ2-4; 8 bases match TRBD1. CDR1 and CDR2 (germline): LNHDA, SQIVND (reference sequence). The CDR3 loop spans 15 amino acids. The junction had 6 bases not matched to a gene; V was cut back by 5 bases and J by 3 bases. The CDR3 loop reads CASSVTGTGKNIQYF. The CDR3 region has the DNA TGTGCCAGTAGTGTTACCGGGACAGGCAAAAACATTCAGTACTTC.

The genes are TRBV6-5 and TRBJ1-1; 8 bases agree with TRBD1. The CDR3 length is 14 residues. Germline-derived CDR1 and CDR2 are MNHEY and SVGAGI. V was pared by 6 bases and J by 5 bases, with 8 bases of the junction left unmatched. The CDR3 nucleotides are TGTGCCAGCAGGCTTCCGGGACAGGTGACTGAAGCTTTCTTT. This encodes CASRLPGQVTEAFF.

This chain joins TRBV6-4 and TRBJ2-5, with D possibly matching TRBD1 (5 bases). Germline CDR1 MRHNA, CDR2 SNTAGT. The V gene lost 6 bases and the J gene lost 5 bases, with 13 bases spanning the gap. The CDR3 sequence is 13 residues long. The CDR3 bases are TGTGCCAGCAGCGGCGACAGTGGGGAGACCCAGTACTTC. Its translation is CASSGDSGETQYF.

The rearrangement joins TRBV5-1 to TRBJ2-3; no firm D call. Trimming took off 0 bases at V and 6 bases at J, with 14 bases between the two ends. The germline CDR1 and CDR2 sequences are SGHRS and YFSETQ. This CDR3 spans 15 amino acids. The CDR3 spells CASSLAAPLGDTQYF. CDR3 DNA: TGCGCCAGCAGCTTGGCGGCCCCTTTGGGCGATACGCAGTATTTT. Supplemented by reference TRBV5-1 and TRBJ2-3, the full variable domain reads KAGVTQTPRYLIKTRGQQVTLSCSPISGHRSVSWYQQTPGQGLQFLFEYFSETQRNKGNFPGRFSGRQFSNSRSEMNVSTLELGDSALYLCASSLAAPLGDTQYFGPGTRLTVL.

This clone was detected once. The chain links TRBV12-5 to TRBJ1-1; D might be TRBD1 (6 bases). Trimming took 4 bases from V and 4 from J, leaving 10 bases between them. The CDR3 contains 13 residues. Germline assignment: CDR1 LGHNT and CDR2 FRNRAP. CDR3 region: CASGSRGGTEAFF. In nucleotides, the CDR3 is TGTGCTAGTGGTTCCAGGGGTGGCACTGAAGCTTTCTTT.

The chain combines TRBV5-1 with TRBJ2-5; D is undetermined. V dropped 0 bases and J dropped 5 bases, with 11 bases sitting between them. The CDR3 covers 14 residues. From germline, CDR1 is SGHRS and CDR2 YFSETQ. The CDR3 DNA sequence: TGCGCCAGCAGCTTGGCCTCAAACGGGGAGACCCAGTACTTC. Its protein is CASSLASNGETQYF.

V gene TRBV5-1 combines with J gene TRBJ2-3; perhaps TRBD2 as D (6 bases). Germline CDR1 SGHRS, CDR2 YFSETQ. V lost 3 bases and J lost 2, with 10 bases in between. CDR3 size: 14 residues. CDR3 sequence: CASSSGTLTDTQYF. The CDR3 DNA follows: TGCGCCAGCAGCTCCGGGACTCTCACAGATACGCAGTATTTT. Complete variable domain (other parts from reference TRBV5-1 and TRBJ2-3): KAGVTQTPRYLIKTRGQQVTLSCSPISGHRSVSWYQQTPGQGLQFLFEYFSETQRNKGNFPGRFSGRQFSNSRSEMNVSTLELGDSALYLCASSSGTLTDTQYFGPGTRLTVL.

This clone has a single count. V gene TRBV20-1 combines with J gene TRBJ1-5; D possibly corresponds to TRBD1 (5 bases). Germline CDR1 and CDR2: DFQATT and SNEGSKA (reference sequence). This CDR3 has 14 residues. Trimming left V 3 bases short and J 3 bases short, with 12 bases between. The CDR3 region has the DNA TGCAGTGCTAGTCACGGCGGGGCCAATCAGCCCCAGCATTTT. Its translation is CSASHGGANQPQHF.

The chain uses TRBV6-5 and TRBJ1-4, with D possibly being TRBD1 (6 bases). Per the germline V gene, CDR1 is MNHEY and CDR2 is SVGAGI. The CDR3 has 13 amino acids. V lost 8 bases, J lost 7 bases, and 14 bases lay in between. The CDR3 protein is CASLRGGGEKLFF. CDR3 nucleotides: TGTGCCAGCCTAAGGGGAGGGGGTGAAAAACTGTTTTTT.

The table lists this clone with a count of one. The chain couples TRBV7-8 to TRBJ1-6, with D tentatively TRBD1 (5 bases). Trimming pared 3 bases from V and 5 bases from J, leaving 11 bases between. This CDR3 comprises 15 residues. Looked up from germline, CDR1 is SGHVS and CDR2 is FQNEAQ. CDR3 bases: TGTGCCAGCAGCTTCCCTGGGGGGGATAATTCACCCCTCCACTTT. Protein product: CASSFPGGDNSPLHF.

This clone was seen a handful of times. V and J are TRBV4-2 and TRBJ1-1; no clear D. Germline V CDR1 and CDR2: LGHNA, YNFKEQ. Trimming removed 1 base at V and 1 base at J, with 7 bases between. This CDR3 is 14 amino acids long. This CDR3 is CASSQVVANTEAFF. For the CDR3, the DNA is TGTGCCAGCAGCCAAGTAGTAGCGAACACTGAAGCTTTCTTT.

The rearrangement uses TRBV4-1 and TRBJ2-1, with 7 positions matching TRBD2. The CDR3 sequence is 13 residues long. Germline V gives CDR1 MGHRA, CDR2 YSYEKL. With V trimmed by 4 bases and J by 7 bases, 4 bases remained unmatched. CDR3 bases: TGCGCCAGCAGCCTGGGGGGGGTTAATGAGCAGTTCTTC. Its protein product is CASSLGGVNEQFF.

The rearrangement links TRBV3-1 (or the pseudogene TRBV3-2) to TRBJ2-1, with TRBD1 matching 9 bases. The CDR3 is 15 amino acids. V trimming: 1 base; J trimming: 11 bases; junction bases outside the gene matches: 9. Germline V CDR1 and CDR2: LGHDT, YNNKEL (reference sequence). The DNA of the CDR3 is TGTGCCAGCAGCCAAGCTTCCGGACAGGGGATTAAGCAGTTCTTC. Its protein is CASSQASGQGIKQFF.

This chain links TRBV5-6 with TRBJ1-5, with TRBD1 matching 10 bases. Germline V gene lookup returns CDR1 SGHDT and CDR2 YYEEEE. After removal of 3 bases from V and 3 bases from J, the junction contained 6 bases not matched to a gene. This CDR3 is built from 16 residues. CDR3 region: CASSWATGGPNQPQHF. The CDR3 nucleotides are TGTGCCAGCAGCTGGGCGACAGGGGGCCCCAATCAGCCCCAGCATTTT.

Note on this clone: One junction end disagrees with the germline gene, perhaps due to a read error. V gene TRBV7-9 combines with J gene TRBJ1-2; no clear D. Germline-derived CDR1 and CDR2 are SEHNR and FQNEAQ (reference sequence). The CDR3 consists of 14 residues. The CDR3 DNA is TGTGCCAGCAGTTTTCCTCCCGAGGAGTCCCATTATGCCTTC. Amino acids: CASSFPPEESHYAF. The entire variable domain, with the rest obtained from reference TRBV7-9 and TRBJ1-2, is as follows: DTGVSQNPRHKITKRGQNVTFRCDPISEHNRLYWYRQTLGQGPEFLTYFQNEAQLEKSRLLSDRFSAERPKGSFSTLEIQRTEQGDSAMYLCASSFPPEESHYAFGSGTRLTVV.